A selection of T cell receptor beta chains follows, all from one sample in a study of blood T cells in healthy people across ages. TCRdb processed the 5' RACE reads anew with MiXCR; each CDR3 protein has one entry. The sample gives about 780,000 distinct CDR3 sequences, less than 60% of which show up once; around a sixth is in the top ten. The specimen sequenced was blood. The receptors derive from an elderly man in good health. Both conserved end residues are part of each CDR3. Fields, in order: V gene, CDR3 protein.

>TRBV29-1
CSGAQGFVGSYEQYF
>TRBV9
CASSVGDRVETQFF
>TRBV14
CASSQGNSPPHF
>TRBV13
CASSEDTNAEDTQYF
>TRBV4-3
CASSHHSDTQYF
>TRBV28
CASSPSLGAKNIQYF
>TRBV28
CASSQGQSNNEKLFF
>TRBV14
CASSRSPQETQYF
>TRBV20-1
CSVIRPGTEQFF
>TRBV29-1
CSVSTTGRGEQYF
>TRBV29-1
CSGSSSVGTGELFF
>TRBV12-3/TRBV12-4
CASSLVGTYEQYF
>TRBV28
CASVTGAGNTIYF
>TRBV4-1
CASSQEGGINYGYTF
>TRBV20-1
CSAPTSGGNIQYF
>TRBV5-1
CASSIQIAGVGNEQYF
>TRBV11-3
CASSLGRVAEQYF
>TRBV11-3
CASSQNRDSEQYF
>TRBV6-1
CASSEYGNEQFF
>TRBV10-3
CAITLGPSYEQYF
>TRBV12-3/TRBV12-4
CASSFHTSGGETQYF
>TRBV7-2
CASSRDGTGSGEQYF
>TRBV28
CASLRQRQAPYEQYF
>TRBV10-3
CAISELGKNSPLHF
>TRBV18
CASSPDRSIDTQYF
>TRBV12-3/TRBV12-4
CASTLGISGELFF
>TRBV20-1
CSAPGTSGHRETQYF
>TRBV28
CASSLTPPGTTDEQYF
>TRBV24-1
CATSDDRLANTQYF
>TRBV4-2
CASSQDWTSGSPTDTQYF
>TRBV7-6
CASSLDGSRADTQYF
>TRBV3-1
CASSQDTGDFWNEQFF
>TRBV2
CASTQGSGRAQGPNEQFF
>TRBV7-8
CASSPQLAGGHEQYF
>TRBV20-1
CSASQDYPTSYNEQFF
>TRBV3-1
CASSQDPRLAGREAQYF
>TRBV6-2/TRBV6-3
CASTIPGRQETQYF
>TRBV30
CAWSYGTDFSYEQYF
>TRBV11-3
CASSLSGPSTDTQYF
>TRBV6-4
CASSETWKAKNIQYF
>TRBV7-2
CASSLGGGRYGYTF
>TRBV5-6
CASRIQGVDTYEQYF
>TRBV5-1
CASSSRRTPSSYNEQYF
>TRBV20-1
CSARGTNQVYNEQFF
>TRBV6-2/TRBV6-3
CASSSRSSGPDTQYF
>TRBV5-5
CASSLIPVGANQPQHF
>TRBV6-2/TRBV6-3
CASSYPRLAGLSEQYF
>TRBV12-3/TRBV12-4
CAGSQSYEQYF
>TRBV20-1
CSARDPGLAGEGEQFF
>TRBV6-1
CASSELLGLAGLEISYEQYF
>TRBV12-3/TRBV12-4
CASSSGSARGQPQHF
>TRBV27
CASSAPGGGNQPQHF
>TRBV28
CASSLLLGEQFF
>TRBV20-1
CSARQGIGLAGAYEQYF
>TRBV28
CASSLSDSYEQYF